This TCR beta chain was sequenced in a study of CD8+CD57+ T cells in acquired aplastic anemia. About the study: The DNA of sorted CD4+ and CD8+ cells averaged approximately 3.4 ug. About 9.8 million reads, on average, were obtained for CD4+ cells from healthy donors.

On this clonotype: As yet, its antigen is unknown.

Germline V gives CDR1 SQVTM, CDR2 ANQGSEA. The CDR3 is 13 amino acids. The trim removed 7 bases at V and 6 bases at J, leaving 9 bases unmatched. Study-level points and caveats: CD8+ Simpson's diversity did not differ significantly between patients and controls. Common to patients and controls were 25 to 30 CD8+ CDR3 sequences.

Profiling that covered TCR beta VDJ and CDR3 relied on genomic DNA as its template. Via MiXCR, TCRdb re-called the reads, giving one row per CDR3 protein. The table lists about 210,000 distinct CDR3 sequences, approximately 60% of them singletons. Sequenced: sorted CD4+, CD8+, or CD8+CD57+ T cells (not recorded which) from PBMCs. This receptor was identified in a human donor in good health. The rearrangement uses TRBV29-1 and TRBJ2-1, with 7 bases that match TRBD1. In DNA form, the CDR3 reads TGCAGCGCTACAGGGGCTGGAGGCAATGAGCAGTTCTTC. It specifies CSATGAGGNEQFF.